These 30 T cell receptor beta chains share one sample of origin, sequenced in a study of radiation and T cells in renal cell carcinoma. Libraries were prepared by immunoSEQ multiplex PCR; TCRdb keeps only in-frame clonotypes and omits some of them. The sample holds roughly 120,000 clones; about four fifths are singletons and the top ten take around 3%. Time point: baseline pretreatment blood. Regarding treatment: 15 Gy SBRT to primary tumor, nephrectomy 4 weeks later. Material: blood, obtained from a patient whose treatment included radiotherapy and nephrectomy. Receptors were obtained from a woman in her fifties or sixties with renal cell carcinoma.

The chain couples TRBV5-5 to TRBJ1-1; D gene ambiguous. Per germline, CDR1 SGHKS and CDR2 YYEKEE (reference sequence). The CDR3 has 14 amino acids. The V end was cut by 1 base, the J end by 0 bases, with 7 bases between. The CDR3 loop reads CASSLPVMNTEAFF. CDR3 DNA: TGTGCCAGCAGCTTGCCGGTGATGAACACTGAAGCTTTCTTT.

The chain carries TRBV7-9 and TRBJ2-3; tentative D call: TRBD2 (7 bases). CDR3 length equals 14 residues. Germline loops: CDR1 SEHNR, CDR2 FQNEAQ (reference sequence). Between the trimmed V and J ends, which lost 5 bases and 4 bases, there was a span of 13 bases. The CDR3 sequence is CASSLQGGADTQYF. The CDR3 coding sequence is TGTGCCAGCAGCCTACAAGGGGGGGCAGATACGCAGTATTTT.

CDR3 bases: TGTGCCAGCAGCCCGGATGCCGGGGGCTATGGCTACACCTTC. As protein: CASSPDAGGYGYTF. This chain links TRBV7-2 with TRBJ1-2; a possible D gene is TRBD1 (5 bases). The CDR3 is made up of 14 amino acids. V was clipped by 5 bases and J by 4 bases, with 14 bases between them. CDR1 is SGHTA and CDR2 is FQGNSA in the germline V gene.

The chain carries TRBV12-5 and TRBJ1-2; D gene uncertain. Germline CDR1 is LGHNT and CDR2 is FRNRAP. The CDR3 is 17 residues long. The V gene lost 4 bases and the J gene lost 6 bases, with 24 bases spanning the gap. CDR3 sequence: CASGSTGGARGGNGYTF. CDR3 coding DNA: TGTGCTAGTGGTTCCACTGGTGGCGCACGTGGCGGTAATGGCTACACCTTC.

The gene calls are TRBV6-6 and TRBJ2-7; the D call may be TRBD1 or TRBD2 (5 bases each). V was pared by 0 bases and J by 2 bases, with 11 bases between. Germline V gene sequence: CDR1 MNHNY, CDR2 SVGAGI (reference sequence). The length of the CDR3 is 15 residues. The CDR3 coding sequence is TGTGCCAGCAGTTACTCCCGGGACCTTGCCTACGAGCAGTACTTC. Its translation is CASSYSRDLAYEQYF.

The V call is TRBV18, the J call TRBJ1-2; 7 bases match TRBD1. The trim removed 4 bases at V and 6 bases at J, leaving 5 bases unmatched. The CDR3 is 13 amino acids. Per the germline V gene, CDR1 is KGHSH and CDR2 is LQKENI. CDR3 in DNA: TGTGCCAGCTCACACACCGGGACAGATGGCTACACCTTC. Translation: CASSHTGTDGYTF.

This clone showed up just once. The rearrangement joins TRBV6-4 to TRBJ1-2; 8 bases agree with TRBD1. CDR3 length: 13 amino acids. Germline V gene lookup returns CDR1 MRHNA and CDR2 SNTAGT. V gave up 2 bases and J gave up 8 bases; unmatched junction bases: 4. DNA of the CDR3: TGTGCCAGCAGTGACCAGGGGGCTGGCGGCTACACCTTC. Translation gives CASSDQGAGGYTF.

V usage is TRBV5-4 and J usage is TRBJ1-1, with a weak D call TRBD1 (6 bases). CDR1 is SGHNT and CDR2 is YYREEE in the germline V gene (reference sequence). V lost 4 bases to trimming and J lost 1 base, with 8 bases between them. The CDR3 covers 13 residues. The CDR3 bases are TGTGCCAGCAGCCGGGGGCCGAACACTGAAGCTTTCTTT. This codes for CASSRGPNTEAFF.

The rearrangement uses TRBV27 and TRBJ1-1; D gene uncertain. Trimming removed 5 bases at V and 5 bases at J, with 15 bases between. The length of the CDR3 is 14 residues. Germline V CDR1 and CDR2: MNHEY, SMNVEV (reference sequence). The CDR3 DNA reads as TGTGCCAGCAGTAAACACGCAGATGGGACTGAAGCTTTCTTT. It encodes CASSKHADGTEAFF.

The rearrangement joins TRBV19 to TRBJ2-7; the D gene is possibly TRBD1 (6 bases). The germline V gene has CDR1 LNHDA and CDR2 SQIVND (reference sequence). With 5 bases removed from V and 2 bases from J, the gap between germline ends came to 16 bases. The CDR3 consists of 15 residues. CDR3 sequence (DNA): TGTGCCAGTAGTGTACAGGGAATTGAACCCTACGAGCAGTACTTC. Protein: CASSVQGIEPYEQYF.

The rearrangement uses TRBV9 and TRBJ2-4; D gene ambiguous. The CDR3 covers 16 residues. Germline V lookup: CDR1 SGDLS, CDR2 YYNGEE. V lost 0 bases, J lost 0 bases, and 10 bases lay in between. CDR3 amino acids: CASSVAPDTAKNIQYF. DNA of the CDR3: TGTGCCAGCAGCGTAGCCCCTGACACAGCCAAAAACATTCAGTACTTC.

This chain connects TRBV7-9 to TRBJ2-3; 7 bases fit TRBD2. The J segment lost 0 bases and the V segment lost 4 bases, leaving 13 bases of the junction unmatched. CDR3 length: 18 amino acids. Looked up from germline, CDR1 is SEHNR and CDR2 is FQNEAQ (reference sequence). The CDR3 here is CASSSRDYPLFSTDTQYF. The CDR3 DNA is TGTGCCAGCAGCTCCAGGGACTACCCCCTCTTTAGCACAGATACGCAGTATTTT.

This chain joins TRBV6-4 and TRBJ1-2; D remains ambiguous. This CDR3 is 19 amino acids long. V was trimmed by 3 bases and J by 3 bases, leaving 26 bases between them. Germline loops: CDR1 MRHNA, CDR2 SNTAGT. The CDR3 DNA sequence: TGTGCCAGCAGTGAAAAAACCCGGCGGGTGTACGACGGATACTATGGCTACACCTTC. Protein: CASSEKTRRVYDGYYGYTF.

V is TRBV15 and J is TRBJ1-5; weak D call: TRBD1 (5 bases). The CDR3 loop spans 14 amino acids. Between the trimmed V and J ends, which lost 5 bases and 3 bases, there was a span of 11 bases. The germline CDR1 and CDR2 sequences are LNHNV and YYDKDF (reference sequence). CDR3 sequence: CATSGGVLNQPQHF. In nucleotides, the CDR3 is TGTGCCACCAGCGGGGGGGTTCTCAATCAGCCCCAGCATTTT.

This chain uses TRBV28 with TRBJ1-1; D not resolved. The CDR3 consists of 14 residues. V lost 6 bases and J 1 base, leaving 12 bases between the germline ends. Germline values: CDR1 MDHEN, CDR2 SYDVKM. CDR3 loop: CASRVLSKNTEAFF. CDR3 bases: TGTGCCAGCAGGGTACTTTCTAAGAACACTGAAGCTTTCTTT.

With respect to this clone: Other DNA sequences in this sample translate to the same CDR3. The V and J genes are TRBV28 and TRBJ1-1; 9 nucleotides align to TRBD1. Per the germline V gene, CDR1 is MDHEN and CDR2 is SYDVKM. The J segment lost 7 bases and the V segment lost 7 bases, leaving 10 bases of the junction unmatched. The CDR3 totals 14 residues. CDR3 sequence: CASTSGQGRGEAFF. CDR3 coding DNA: TGTGCCAGCACCTCTGGACAGGGGAGGGGTGAAGCTTTCTTT.

The chain is built from TRBV6-5 and TRBJ2-3, with TRBD2 matching 11 bases. The ends lost 7 bases at V and 6 bases at J; junction bases unmatched: 6. The CDR3 spans 14 residues. Germline CDR1 and CDR2: MNHEY and SVGAGI. CDR3 sequence reads: CASTSSGGSDTQYF. Written as DNA, the CDR3 is TGTGCCAGCACATCTAGCGGGGGGAGCGATACGCAGTATTTT.

Ten or more counts support this clone. V gene TRBV7-9 combines with J gene TRBJ1-1; tentative D call: TRBD1 (6 bases). Germline lookup yields CDR1 SEHNR and CDR2 FQNEAQ (reference sequence). V was clipped by 1 base and J by 1 base, with 7 bases between them. The CDR3 length is 14 residues. CDR3 in DNA: TGTGCCAGCAGCTTAGTACAGGGGAACACTGAAGCTTTCTTT. Its translation: CASSLVQGNTEAFF.

This chain uses TRBV7-9 with TRBJ1-1; no reliable D call. The CDR3 is made up of 15 amino acids. The V and J ends lost 1 base and 1 base respectively, with 10 bases between them. Germline V CDR1 and CDR2: SEHNR, FQNEAQ (reference sequence). CDR3 sequence reads: CASSLDETTNTEAFF. Written as DNA, the CDR3 is TGTGCCAGCAGCTTAGATGAGACAACGAACACTGAAGCTTTCTTT.

The DNA for the CDR3 is TGCGCCAGCACCGGGCGGCCGAAAGACAATGAGCAGTTCTTC. This encodes CASTGRPKDNEQFF. The V call is TRBV10-1, the J call TRBJ2-1, with D hard to call. CDR1 is WNHNN and CDR2 is SYGVQD in the germline V gene (reference sequence). This CDR3 contains 14 residues. V lost 7 bases and J lost 5, with 15 bases in between.

V usage is TRBV7-2 and J usage is TRBJ1-1, with D possibly being TRBD1 (6 bases). The V gene lost 7 bases and the J gene lost 1 base, with 13 bases spanning the gap. The CDR3 covers 14 residues. Germline CDR1 is SGHTA and CDR2 is FQGNSA. The CDR3 region is CASTAFRGNTEAFF. The CDR3, as DNA: TGTGCCAGCACCGCCTTCAGGGGGAACACTGAAGCTTTCTTT. Looking up the rest from reference TRBV7-2 and TRBJ1-1 gives the full variable domain: GAGVSQSPSNKVTEKGKDVELRCDPISGHTALYWYRQSLGQGLEFLIYFQGNSAPDKSGLPSDRFSAERTGGSVSTLTIQRTQQEDSAVYLCASTAFRGNTEAFFGQGTRLTVV.

The V and J genes are TRBV29-1 and TRBJ1-1; D perhaps matches TRBD1 (5 bases). With 3 bases removed from V and 2 bases from J, the gap between germline ends came to 10 bases. The CDR3 has 13 amino acids. CDR1 and CDR2 (germline): SQVTM, ANQGSEA. Here the CDR3 reads CSVEYQGNTEAFF. The CDR3 coding sequence is TGCAGCGTTGAGTATCAGGGCAACACTGAAGCTTTCTTT.

The CDR3 nucleotides read TGTGCCAGCAGTTTTGGCGGGCCCGATAACGAGCAGTACTTC. Translating it yields CASSFGGPDNEQYF. The chain is built from TRBV27 and TRBJ2-7; the D gene is possibly TRBD2 (5 bases). Per the germline V gene, CDR1 is MNHEY and CDR2 is SMNVEV (reference sequence). The CDR3 length is 14 residues. V lost 3 bases, J lost 5 bases, and 14 bases lay in between.

The V gene is TRBV28, the J gene TRBJ2-1; possible D gene TRBD2, 5 bases. The V gene's germline CDR1 is MDHEN and CDR2 SYDVKM. Trimming removed 5 bases from V and 4 bases from J, with 15 bases in between. There are 15 residues in the CDR3. The CDR3: CASSPLPGSYNEQFF. CDR3 sequence (DNA): TGTGCCAGCAGTCCCCTCCCGGGATCATACAATGAGCAGTTCTTC. Full variable domain (missing parts from reference TRBV28 and TRBJ2-1): DVKVTQSSRYLVKRTGEKVFLECVQDMDHENMFWYRQDPGLGLRLIYFSYDVKMKEKGDIPEGYSVSREKKERFSLILESASTNQTSMYLCASSPLPGSYNEQFFGPGTRLTVL.

J is TRBJ1-1 and V is TRBV10-3, with no clear D. This CDR3 contains 14 residues. V was clipped by 0 bases and J by 0 bases, with 5 bases between them. Germline-derived CDR1 and CDR2 are ENHRY and SYGVKD. As DNA, the CDR3 is TGTGCCATCAGTGAGTCGCAGGTGAACACTGAAGCTTTCTTT. Its translation: CAISESQVNTEAFF.

This clone was counted a single time. The chain links TRBV11-2 to TRBJ1-2; a possible D gene is TRBD1 (5 bases). The ends were cut back, 5 bases at V and 7 bases at J, with 8 bases in the middle. The CDR3 has 11 amino acids. CDR1 is SGHAT, CDR2 FQNNGV, per germline. This chain's CDR3 is CASSVTGGYTF. The CDR3 DNA follows: TGTGCCAGCAGCGTTACAGGTGGCTACACCTTC.

This chain links TRBV7-3 with TRBJ2-1; 13 nucleotides match TRBD2. The CDR3 length is 20 residues. The trim removed 2 bases at V and 1 base at J, leaving 11 bases unmatched. Germline-derived CDR1 and CDR2 are SGHTA and FQGTGA. The CDR3 DNA reads TGTGCCAGCAGCTTAGAGGGGGGACTAGCGGGACCGGGGTCCTACAATGAGCAGTTCTTC. Amino acid sequence: CASSLEGGLAGPGSYNEQFF.

This clone is a singleton in its sample. The chain is built from TRBV5-4 and TRBJ2-7, with TRBD1 as a possible D gene (6 bases). The CDR3 has 15 residues. Germline V gives CDR1 SGHNT, CDR2 YYREEE (reference sequence). V was clipped by 3 bases and J by 0 bases, with 13 bases between them. CDR3 nucleotides: TGTGCCAGCAGCTGGACGGCAGGGGCCTCCTACGAGCAGTACTTC. Protein product: CASSWTAGASYEQYF.

In this sample, this clone turned up a few times. The rearrangement uses TRBV7-3 and TRBJ1-1; D is perhaps TRBD1 (5 bases). The V gene lost 2 bases and the J gene lost 3 bases, with 10 bases spanning the gap. The germline V gene encodes CDR1 SGHTA and CDR2 FQGTGA. This CDR3 spans 14 amino acids. The CDR3 DNA reads TGTGCCAGCAGCTTAGGGGGACCTTACACTGAAGCTTTCTTT. It is translated as CASSLGGPYTEAFF.

The chain employs TRBV11-1 and TRBJ2-3, with 7 nucleotides matching TRBD2. The CDR3 runs to 18 residues. The trim removed 7 bases at V and 0 bases at J, leaving 16 bases unmatched. The germline V gene has CDR1 SGHAT and CDR2 FQDESV (reference sequence). In nucleotides, the CDR3 is TGTGCCAGCACCGGGCTCCAGCGGGGTTCCGTTAGCACAGATACGCAGTATTTT. Its protein is CASTGLQRGSVSTDTQYF.